This T cell receptor (beta chain) was recorded in a study of shared clonotypes between healthy human individuals. Study information: Ranging from 18 to 49 in age, donors were a couple of women and a few men.

Concerning this clone itself: Its antigen is undetermined.

Original data processing: ImmunoSEQ only sent back junction sequences with no quality scores, so filtering was done differently. Produced via immunoSEQ multiplex PCR; TCRdb's table is partial and in-frame only. V, J and clone size derive from that table, while D and trimming were established from the DNA sequence. Of about 2 million clones in the sample, about 95% were seen once. Germline V lookup: CDR1 SGDLS, CDR2 YYNGEE. This CDR3 is 15 amino acids long. V lost 4 bases to trimming and J lost 2 bases; unmatched junction nucleotides: 3. Whole-study findings and limits: Researchers sampled blood only, noting tissue repertoires likely differ. The genetic and exposure-history diversity represented was limited by few donors.

Naive CD8 cells lacked CD45RO, underwent positive selection for CCR7 and left out terminally differentiated effector memory CD45RA+ cells. The TCR was taken from a man between 18 and 29 years old in good health. The gene calls are TRBV9 and TRBJ2-1; 10 positions match TRBD2. Sequencing was performed on naive CD8+ T cells sorted from blood. CDR3 sequence: CASSSSGSPYNEQFF. CDR3 coding DNA: TGTGCCAGCAGCTCTAGCGGGAGCCCCTACAATGAGCAGTTCTTC.